What follows describes a single TCR beta chain. The antigen is undetermined. These data belong to a study of PD-1 blockade in classical Hodgkin lymphoma. Study-wide findings and caveats: It was reported that newly diagnosed patients had less baseline TCR diversity than healthy donors.

The table came from immunoSEQ multiplex PCR; TCRdb's copy has only in-frame clones and leaves some out. Altogether tens of thousands of clones are present, about 92% being singletons, with the ten largest covering over 6.5%. From germline, CDR1 is SGHRS and CDR2 YFSETQ. Trimming removed 2 bases from V and 1 base from J, with 24 bases in between. This CDR3 comprises 19 residues. Every patient relapsed after autologous stem cell transplantation, and brentuximab vedotin exposure varied. The gene calls are TRBV5-1 and TRBJ2-5; D may be TRBD1 or TRBD2 (5 bases each). Sequencing used peripheral blood mononuclear cells (PBMCs), obtained at baseline. This clonotype was sampled from a human donor with classical Hodgkin lymphoma. The CDR3 DNA reads TGCGCCAGCAGCTTTTGGGACCCCCTAGGGGACCACTTCCAAGAGACCCAGTACTTC. Protein sequence: CASSFWDPLGDHFQETQYF.